Presented here are 24 T cell receptor beta chains from one specimen sequenced in a study of blood T cell repertoires in COVID-19. Sequencing used immunoSEQ multiplex PCR; TCRdb keeps in-frame clones, though not all of them. Seen here are around 280,000 clones, around nine tenths observed once, and the top ten hold approximately 10%. Source material: peripheral blood. The receptors here all came from a woman in her thirties with COVID-19, enrolled during active disease.

This chain joins TRBV6-1 and TRBJ1-1, with D tentatively TRBD1 (6 bases). Trimming removed 1 base from V and 4 bases from J, with 16 bases in between. The CDR3 is made up of 16 amino acids. Per germline, CDR1 MNHNS and CDR2 SASEGT. CDR3 DNA: TGTGCCAGCAGTGAAGGGATAGGGGGGGCCGGCACTGAAGCTTTCTTT. Translation: CASSEGIGGAGTEAFF.

The CDR3: CASSPTSLAGGTKNIQYF. CDR3 nucleotides: TGCGCCAGCAGCCCTACATCACTAGCGGGGGGAACCAAAAACATTCAGTACTTC. The chain joins TRBV5-1 to TRBJ2-4; 12 bases agree with TRBD2. Germline V gives CDR1 SGHRS, CDR2 YFSETQ. This CDR3 has 18 amino acids. With 4 bases clipped from V and 2 bases from J, the junction kept 10 bases outside the gene matches.

The chain recombines TRBV18 with TRBJ2-7; 10 nucleotides agree with TRBD1. The CDR3 is 15 amino acids. Germline V gene lookup returns CDR1 KGHSH and CDR2 LQKENI. J lost 4 bases, V lost 6 bases, and 9 bases had no gene match. The CDR3 nucleotides are TGTGCCAGCTCTGGGACAGGGGTGTCAGGATACGAGCAGTACTTC. Its protein is CASSGTGVSGYEQYF.

The V gene is TRBV15, the J gene TRBJ2-5, with a possible D match to TRBD2 (5 bases). CDR3 length: 14 amino acids. Germline V CDR1 and CDR2: LNHNV, YYDKDF (reference sequence). Trimming removed 4 bases at V and 4 bases at J, with 13 bases between. CDR3 bases: TGTGCCACCAGCACCCATGACCGGGGAGAGACCCAGTACTTC. Translating gives CATSTHDRGETQYF. The full variable domain, its missing parts supplied by reference TRBV15 and TRBJ2-5, is DAMVIQNPRYQVTQFGKPVTLSCSQTLNHNVMYWYQQKSSQAPKLLFHYYDKDFNNEADTPDNFQSRRPNTSFCFLDIRSPGLGDTAMYLCATSTHDRGETQYFGPGTRLLVL.

This chain joins TRBV24-1 and TRBJ2-7; maybe TRBD2 (5 bases). In germline, CDR1 is KGHDR, CDR2 SFDVKD. V was shortened by 6 bases and J by 4 bases, with 12 bases between the two germline ends. CDR3 length: 13 amino acids. This chain's CDR3 is CATSSRRGYEQYF. The CDR3 DNA sequence: TGTGCCACCAGTTCACGACGGGGTTACGAGCAGTACTTC.

The J gene is TRBJ1-1, the V gene TRBV16; TRBD1 aligns across 9 bases. The CDR3 has 19 residues. V shed 1 base, J shed 7 bases, and the junction held 19 bases outside the gene matches. Germline loops: CDR1 KGHSY, CDR2 FQNENV. In nucleotides, the CDR3 is TGTGCCAGCAGCCAATTCGGATCGCCCCGGGACAGGGCAACTAATGAAGCTTTCTTT. It is translated as CASSQFGSPRDRATNEAFF.

The CDR3 DNA reads TGCGCCAGCAGCGAATTAGTCGGGGGAGGGGATGGCTACACCTTC. Translation: CASSELVGGGDGYTF. This chain links TRBV5-1 with TRBJ1-2; weak D call: TRBD1 (5 bases). The germline V gene encodes CDR1 SGHRS and CDR2 YFSETQ. The length of the CDR3 is 15 residues. The V end was cut by 4 bases, the J end by 6 bases, with 19 bases between.

V usage is TRBV7-9 and J usage is TRBJ1-2; 9 nucleotides line up with TRBD1. Germline trimming cut 2 bases from V and 3 bases from J; bases unmatched to any gene: 10. CDR1 SEHNR and CDR2 FQNEAQ come from the germline V gene (reference sequence). This CDR3 contains 17 residues. CDR3: CASSLFTGGVTYYGYTF. CDR3 nucleotide sequence: TGTGCCAGCAGCTTATTTACAGGGGGCGTGACTTACTATGGCTACACCTTC. Full variable domain (outside the CDR3, taken from reference TRBV7-9 and TRBJ1-2): DTGVSQNPRHKITKRGQNVTFRCDPISEHNRLYWYRQTLGQGPEFLTYFQNEAQLEKSRLLSDRFSAERPKGSFSTLEIQRTEQGDSAMYLCASSLFTGGVTYYGYTFGSGTRLTVV.

Comment on this clone: The same CDR3 is also encoded by other DNA sequences in this sample. This rearrangement joins TRBV18 to TRBJ2-7; 8 positions match TRBD1. The CDR3 runs 13 residues. The germline V gene has CDR1 KGHSH and CDR2 LQKENI. The V and J ends lost 6 bases and 5 bases, in that order; junction bases with no gene match: 6. CDR3 coding DNA: TGTGCCAGCTCCCCCGGGACAGGCAACGAGCAGTACTTC. Amino acid sequence: CASSPGTGNEQYF.

The chain recombines TRBV4-1 with TRBJ1-1; 7 positions match TRBD1. Germline values: CDR1 MGHRA, CDR2 YSYEKL. Unmatched junction bases numbered 8, after V lost 0 bases and J lost 7 bases. The CDR3 consists of 15 residues. The CDR3 loop is CASSQEGRGLSEAFF. The CDR3 bases are TGCGCCAGCAGCCAAGAAGGAAGGGGGCTGAGTGAAGCTTTCTTT.

As for this clone: In the same sample, other DNA sequences code for this CDR3. Here the CDR3 DNA reads TGTGCCAGCAGTCTCTATAATTCACCCCTCCACTTT. This encodes CASSLYNSPLHF. The chain couples TRBV27 to TRBJ1-6; D is unclear. V dropped 5 bases and J dropped 3 bases, with 2 bases sitting between them. This CDR3 has 12 residues. CDR1 is MNHEY and CDR2 is SMNVEV in the germline V gene (reference sequence).

The CDR3 region is CASSEEATVFSGNTIYF. In DNA, the CDR3 is TGTGCCAGCAGTGAAGAAGCCACAGTCTTCTCTGGAAACACCATATATTTT. V is TRBV2 and J is TRBJ1-3, with D hard to call. Germline lookup yields CDR1 SNHLY and CDR2 FYNNEI. With 1 base removed from V and 0 bases from J, the gap between germline ends came to 13 bases. The CDR3 covers 17 residues.

The chain is built from TRBV27 and TRBJ1-1, with D perhaps TRBD1 (6 bases). V lost 3 bases, J lost 4 bases, and 9 bases lay in between. This CDR3 spans 13 amino acids. Germline CDR1 and CDR2: MNHEY and SMNVEV (reference sequence). This chain's CDR3 is CASSFQGSTEAFF. CDR3 nucleotides: TGTGCCAGCAGTTTCCAGGGGAGCACTGAAGCTTTCTTT.

The rearrangement links TRBV29-1 to TRBJ1-1; D perhaps matches TRBD1 (5 bases). Germline loops: CDR1 SQVTM, CDR2 ANQGSEA. CDR3 size: 16 residues. Trimming removed 5 bases from V and 1 base from J, with 20 bases in between. The DNA of the CDR3 is TGCAGCGTTTGGGGGGGTGGGCGGAGGAGGAACACTGAAGCTTTCTTT. Protein sequence: CSVWGGGRRRNTEAFF.

This rearrangement joins TRBV5-1 to TRBJ1-6, with D possibly TRBD1 on 5 matching bases. Trimming removed 2 bases from V and 1 base from J, with 19 bases in between. CDR3 length: 19 residues. Germline CDR1 and CDR2: SGHRS and YFSETQ. The CDR3 DNA is TGCGCCAGCAGCTTTCTCCCCCAGCAGGGAGGGTCCTATAATTCACCCCTCCACTTT. Translated: CASSFLPQQGGSYNSPLHF.

This chain uses TRBV29-1 with TRBJ1-4; D may be TRBD1 (6 bases). CDR1 SQVTM and CDR2 ANQGSEA come from the germline V gene. The CDR3 extends over 14 amino acids. With 5 bases removed from V and 8 bases from J, the gap between germline ends came to 18 bases. CDR3 region: CSVLPGAKGEKLFF. Here the CDR3 DNA reads TGCAGCGTTCTCCCAGGGGCGAAAGGCGAAAAACTGTTTTTT.

The table lists this clone with a count of one. The gene calls are TRBV19 and TRBJ1-2; unclear D gene. V was trimmed by 10 bases and J by 8 bases, leaving 14 bases between them. This CDR3 has 11 amino acids. Germline V gene data show CDR1 as LNHDA and CDR2 as SQIVND (reference sequence). The CDR3 reads CAIRRELGYTF. In DNA form, the CDR3 reads TGTGCCATTCGGCGGGAATTGGGCTACACCTTC.

The chain uses TRBV7-2 and TRBJ2-3; the D gene is possibly TRBD2 (7 bases). This CDR3 is built from 16 residues. Trimming removed 5 bases from V and 2 bases from J, with 17 bases in between. CDR1 is SGHTA, CDR2 FQGNSA, per germline. The chain's CDR3 is CASSQLGGANTDTQYF. The CDR3 DNA reads as TGTGCCAGCAGCCAATTAGGGGGGGCCAACACAGATACGCAGTATTTT.

The table lists this clone with a few counts. The rearrangement uses TRBV18 and TRBJ2-1; 13 nucleotides agree with TRBD2. This CDR3 contains 14 residues. Looked up from germline, CDR1 is KGHSH and CDR2 is LQKENI. V was clipped by 6 bases and J by 7 bases; unmatched bases: 3. CDR3 region: CASSGLAGVNEQFF. For the CDR3, the DNA is TGTGCCAGCTCCGGACTAGCGGGGGTTAATGAGCAGTTCTTC.

This clone turned up a few times. The chain carries TRBV24-1 and TRBJ1-2; no definite D call. This CDR3 has 14 residues. V was pared by 4 bases and J by 5 bases, with 13 bases between. Germline V gives CDR1 KGHDR, CDR2 SFDVKD. The CDR3 region is CATSDPSRIYGYTF. The CDR3 nucleotides read TGTGCCACCAGTGACCCTAGCCGAATTTATGGCTACACCTTC.

This clone was recorded only once. J is TRBJ1-1 and V is TRBV24-1; D is perhaps TRBD1 (6 bases). The CDR3 is 15 amino acids. V lost 3 bases and J lost 4, with 14 bases in between. Germline V gene lookup returns CDR1 KGHDR and CDR2 SFDVKD. CDR3 nucleotides: TGTGCCACCAGTGATCCAGGGGAAGGGAGCACTGAAGCTTTCTTT. This sequence encodes CATSDPGEGSTEAFF.

The chain uses TRBV6-5 and TRBJ2-3; weak D call: TRBD2 (5 bases). Germline V gene sequence: CDR1 MNHEY, CDR2 SVGAGI. Trimming left V 0 bases short and J 2 bases short, with 12 bases between. The CDR3 totals 16 residues. The CDR3 DNA reads TGTGCCAGCAGTTACTCGATGAAGGGAGTCACAGATACGCAGTATTTT. This translates into CASSYSMKGVTDTQYF.

The chain carries TRBV7-9 and TRBJ2-3; D may be TRBD2 (7 bases). This CDR3 spans 15 amino acids. Trimming left V 7 bases short and J 0 bases short, with 14 bases between. Per the germline V gene, CDR1 is SEHNR and CDR2 is FQNEAQ (reference sequence). The CDR3 is CASKLGGPSTDTQYF. CDR3 DNA: TGTGCCAGCAAACTGGGGGGGCCAAGCACAGATACGCAGTATTTT.

The chain employs TRBV5-1 and TRBJ2-4; TRBD1 matches 9 bases. The germline V gene has CDR1 SGHRS and CDR2 YFSETQ. This CDR3 has 14 amino acids. After removal of 4 bases from V and 8 bases from J, the junction contained 7 bases not matched to a gene. In nucleotides, the CDR3 is TGCGCCAGCAGCGCTGGGACAGGGTCCCACATTCAGTACTTC. Its protein is CASSAGTGSHIQYF.